This TCR beta chain was captured in a study of cytomegalovirus exposure and HLA in healthy donors. Study-wide results and limits: In a later analysis, several top co-occurrence clusters appeared linked to parvovirus B19, influenza, CMV and Epstein-Barr virus. It was reportedly the case that the classifier diagnosed cytomegalovirus status with high specificity and sensitivity.

Notes on this clone: Its antigen is still unknown.

Looked up from germline, CDR1 is GTSNPN and CDR2 is SVGIG (reference sequence). CDR3 length: 18 amino acids. Trimming shortened V by 1 base and J by 0 bases, and 19 bases separated the two germline ends. Vbeta (60) and Jbeta (13) primers were used in the PCR. Clones were read by immunoSEQ multiplex PCR, and TCRdb kept only the in-frame ones, dropping some. Here the sample spans roughly 230,000 clones, around nine tenths being singletons. Sequenced: PBMCs. The chain joins TRBV30 to TRBJ1-5, with D perhaps matching TRBD1 (5 bases). The receptor's source is a girl aged 2-9 years in good health and CMV-seronegative. The CDR3 loop reads CAWSATGRGVISNQPQHF. In nucleotides, the CDR3 is TGTGCCTGGAGTGCGACCGGACGGGGGGTAATTAGCAATCAGCCCCAGCATTTT. The whole variable domain, filled in from reference TRBV30 and TRBJ1-5, reads SQTIHQWPATLVQPVGSPLSLECTVEGTSNPNLYWYRQAAGRGLQLLFYSVGIGQISSEVPQNLSASRPQDRQFILSSKKLLLSDSGFYLCAWSATGRGVISNQPQHFGDGTRLSIL.